Sequencing of this T cell receptor (beta chain) was carried out in a study of cytomegalovirus exposure and HLA in healthy donors (TCRdb year 2017). For the study in its entirety: An earlier analysis of some 600 of the donors reported roughly 300 Gb of sequence data and around 110 million unique TCR beta sequences obtained from approximately 180 million T cells. An early release that covered around 590 HLA-typed donors contained about 290 gigabases of sequencing data and 85 million to 100 million unique TCR sequences. The genetic ancestry cluster associated with self-reported Caucasian donors included over 65% of the approximately 430 genotyped donors. The study aimed to test whether cataloging public T cell receptors could reveal signatures of past pathogen exposure. The study used immunosequencing to profile the T cell repertoires of approximately 690 subjects and linked those repertoires to cytomegalovirus serostatus. In addition to the first cohort of 666 subjects, a separate validation cohort of some 120 different subjects was used. High-throughput TCR immunosequencing, statistical association of individual TCRs with disease status, and machine learning were combined to predict cytomegalovirus infection status. To study patterns of TCR occurrence, a later analysis re-analyzed previously published TCR beta repertoires from under 750 donors and added high-resolution HLA genotyping. Rather than drawing on any new phenotypic data, the later analysis identified candidate immune exposures from TCR beta sequences and the way those sequences occurred across donors. An earlier analysis of 587 of the donors used high-throughput TCR beta sequencing to judge whether each TCR beta V gene segment behaved as functional or pseudogenic. Donor age, sex, ethnicity and CMV serostatus were compiled together with the repertoire data. In a later genetic analysis, genome-wide SNP genotypes for about three fifths of the roughly 670 donors were used, and that subset was treated as a discovery cohort. Every discovery cohort repertoire had been produced on one sequencing platform. HLA typing included class I and class II loci at four-digit resolution. The number of donors typed differed by locus, with 629-630 for A, B, C, DRB1 and DQB1, more than 500 for DQA1, 600 to 610 for DPA1, and some 440 for DPB1. Roughly 5 DR-DQ haplotypes were handled as single units for association and clustering because linkage in the cohort was strong. On average, about 240,000 unique TCR beta nucleotide sequences were sequenced per donor among several hundred genotyped donors of the cohort, with about 19% of those sequences being non-productive.

What the authors observed across the whole study: Three of the identified cytomegalovirus-associated TCR beta chains were confirmed in vitro to be specific for cytomegalovirus antigens. The only immune exposure information available for the cohort was CMV serostatus. Compared with equally common non-associated chains, HLA-associated TCR beta chains in a later analysis were more clonally expanded and had lower generation probabilities. Across donors, most TCR sequences were observed very rarely, whereas some public TCRs were present in many individuals. Specific HLA alleles were associated with 15,000 to 20,000 TCR beta sequences at a false discovery rate of 0.05 in a later analysis. Because counts were too low, fewer than 20 rarely observed V segments, including chromosome 9 orphons, were excluded from the earlier analysis of around 590 of the donors. In a later analysis, the rate of TCR association differed among HLA loci, with DRB1 alleles having the most associated TCRs and HLA-C alleles having the fewest. Compared with the roughly 700-donor mean, donors in an Asian-associated ancestry cluster had fewer N-insertions in productive TCRs, according to a later genetic analysis. In an earlier analysis of some 640 of the donors, most TCR beta V segments were observed in productive rearrangements about 90% or about 30% of the time, broadly matching IMGT annotations. A later analysis reported that several top co-occurrence clusters appeared linked to parvovirus B19, influenza, CMV and Epstein-Barr virus. Sequencing depth was assumed to be roughly uniform across donors in the presence/absence analyses, though that assumption may not hold. A further reported finding was that TCR beta sequences accurately predicted the HLA-A and HLA-B alleles for most subjects in the first cohort. When HLA alleles, especially DR and DQ, strongly co-occurred, attributing TCR associations to individual alleles was difficult. The authors suggested that the approach could potentially be extended to other disease states and immunological phenotypes. The sequencing pipeline was judged likely to have produced a cluster of highly shared sequence variants as a technical artifact. HLA typing was unavailable for some donors at each locus, so association tests used only the typed subset. Correlated functional status among segregating V segments might reflect linkage disequilibrium, but an unknown experimental factor could not be ruled out. V-gene and J-gene trimming of TCR beta chains was associated with a missense DCLRE1C variant in a later genetic analysis, and the association was replicated in an independent cohort. Cytomegalovirus status was reported to be diagnosed by the classifier with high specificity and sensitivity in both the original and validation cohorts. In the study, about 150 TCR beta chains were listed as associated with cytomegalovirus. Only TCR beta chains were sequenced in this cohort, and the absence of alpha or paired-chain data limited detectable features. Most CMV-associated TCR beta chains appeared to be HLA-restricted in a later analysis, and the HLA associations seemed to be driven largely by CMV exposure.

The method behind the library was the immunoSEQ multiplex PCR assay. For the multiplex PCR, a mixture combining 60 forward primers for TCR Vbeta segments and 13 reverse primers for TCR Jbeta segments was used. The CDR3 region of rearranged TCR beta genes was amplified from genomic DNA by a multiplex PCR assay. On the Illumina HiSeq System, the amplified TCR beta libraries were sequenced as 87-base-pair reads. In the paper's pipeline: A later analysis counted 65 million to 90 million unique TCR beta chains across the 500 to 850 repertoires, and around 12 million of these chains were shared by at least two donors. A nearest-neighbor algorithm error-corrected the raw reads and collapsed the reads into unique sequences, merging closely related sequences to remove PCR and sequencing errors. Alignment of CDR3 sequences to IMGT reference sequences was used to assign V, D and J gene segments. For a sequence to be retained, a match of at least six nucleotides to both a V gene segment and a J gene segment was required. Rearrangements were classified as productive when the CDR3 lacked stop codons and remained in frame with V and J, and all other rearrangements were classified as non-productive. CDR3 was defined according to IMGT convention as the region running from the second conserved V-encoded cysteine to the conserved J-encoded phenylalanine. Sequences without an unambiguous match to a single V gene segment were excluded from the earlier analysis of 500 to 700 of the donors. In an earlier analysis of about 590 of the donors, a V segment was called functional when productive rearrangements were above 56.7%, and segregating when the standard deviation between donors exceeded 5%. A statistical classification framework was developed to diagnose cytomegalovirus status using the catalog of TCR beta chain sequences. In a later analysis, V and J genes were assigned by comparing TCR nucleotide sequences against IMGT/GENE-DB human TR gene sequences. In a later analysis, CDR3 sequences and most-parsimonious VDJ recombination scenarios were assigned using the TCRdist pipeline. In a later analysis, each TCR beta chain was defined by its CDR3 amino acid sequence together with its V-gene family, and reads lacking a unique V-gene family were excluded. To address suspected cross-contamination and a sequencing artifact, a later analysis removed 592 highly shared, low-generation-probability nucleotide sequences. A later analysis calculated a clonal expansion index for each public chain from normalized within-repertoire ranks of inferred template counts. In a later analysis, generation probabilities were computed with a VDJ recombination model fitted to out-of-frame rearrangements, and the resulting probabilities were checked against IGoR. Hypergeometric tests were used in a later analysis to score TCR-TCR, TCR-HLA and TCR-CMV co-occurrence, with a repertoire-size bias correction applied to the TCR pairs. False discovery rates were estimated in a later analysis by permuting HLA or CMV assignments 20 times. A later analysis grouped co-occurring TCRs with DBSCAN, adding TCRdist sequence similarity when clustering within HLA-allele-positive subsets. Repertoires with fewer than 30,000 or more than 120,000 public chains were left out of co-occurrence clustering, as were five repertoires with anomalous nucleotide sharing. TCRdb retrieved this table from immuneACCESS and kept in-frame rearrangements only. Not all clones are present; in checked studies, unresolved V genes account for under half, and no reason is known for the remainder. That table supplies the V and J calls and clone size; D and trimming were determined from the DNA. The sample records 100,000 or so clones, roughly 84% of which are singletons. Of the sample, under 2.5% is held by the ten largest clones.

With regard to this clone: No cognate antigen has been identified for it. The sample holds no much larger clone one base away, and base qualities are not on file.

The cohort consisted of approximately 690 healthy bone marrow donors. All cohort members were sampled while nominally healthy, although unrecorded immune exposures were likely present. The donor was CMV seronegative and was included in the group of 352 seronegative cohort members. A peripheral blood sample was collected from each donor, and TCR beta sequencing was performed on peripheral blood mononuclear cells. Genomic DNA was extracted from the blood cell samples with the Qiagen DNeasy Blood Extraction Kit. Sequenced sample: PBMCs. The source is a man aged 18 to 29 in good health and CMV-seronegative.

The DNA reads as follows: TGTGCCAGTCGACATATCTTTTCCCAGGGATTTCAGCCCCAGCATTTT. Its amino acids are CASRHIFSQGFQPQHF. The chain was built from TRBV19 and TRBJ1-5, with TRBD1 as a weak D call on 5 bases. V is cut by 8 bases and J by 6 bases, and the space between the germline ends is 23 bases. CDR1 LNHDA and CDR2 SQIVND are derived from the germline V gene (reference sequence). CDR3 length: 16 amino acids, cysteine to phenylalanine. The DNA shown is the 48-base CDR3, in frame from base 1.